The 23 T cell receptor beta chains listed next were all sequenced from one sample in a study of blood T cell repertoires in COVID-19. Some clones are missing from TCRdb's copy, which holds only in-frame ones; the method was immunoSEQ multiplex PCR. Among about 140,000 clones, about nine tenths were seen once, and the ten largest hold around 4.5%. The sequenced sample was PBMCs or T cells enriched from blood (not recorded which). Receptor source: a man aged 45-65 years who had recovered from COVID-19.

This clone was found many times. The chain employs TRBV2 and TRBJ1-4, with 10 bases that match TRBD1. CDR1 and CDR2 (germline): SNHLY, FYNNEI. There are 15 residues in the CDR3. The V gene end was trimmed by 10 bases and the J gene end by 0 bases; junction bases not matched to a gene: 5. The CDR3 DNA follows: TGTGCCACCCGGGACAGGGGTGCAACTAATGAAAAACTGTTTTTT. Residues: CATRDRGATNEKLFF.

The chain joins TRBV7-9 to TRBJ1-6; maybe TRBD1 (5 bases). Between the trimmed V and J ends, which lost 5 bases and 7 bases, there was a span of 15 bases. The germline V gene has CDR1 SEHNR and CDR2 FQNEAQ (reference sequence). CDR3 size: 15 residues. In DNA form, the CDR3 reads TGTGCCAGCAGCACATATCAGGGCGTCAATTCACCCCTCCACTTT. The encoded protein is CASSTYQGVNSPLHF.

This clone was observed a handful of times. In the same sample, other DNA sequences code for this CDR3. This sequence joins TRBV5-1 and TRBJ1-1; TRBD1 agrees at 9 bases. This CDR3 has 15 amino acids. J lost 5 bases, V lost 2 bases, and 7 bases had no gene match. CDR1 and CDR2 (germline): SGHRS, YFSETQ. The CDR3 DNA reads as TGCGCCAGCAGCTTACAGGGGGCGGGAAATACTGAAGCTTTCTTT. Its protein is CASSLQGAGNTEAFF.

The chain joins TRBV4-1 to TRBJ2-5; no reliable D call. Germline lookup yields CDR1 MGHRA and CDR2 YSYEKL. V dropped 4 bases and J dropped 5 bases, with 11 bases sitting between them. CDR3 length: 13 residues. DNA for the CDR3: TGCGCCAGCAGCCCCACAGTTGAGGAGACCCAGTACTTC. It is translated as CASSPTVEETQYF.

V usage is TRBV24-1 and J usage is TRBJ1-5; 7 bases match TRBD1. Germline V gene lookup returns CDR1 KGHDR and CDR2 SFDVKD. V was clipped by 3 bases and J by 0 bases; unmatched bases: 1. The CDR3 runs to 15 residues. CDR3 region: CATSDGDSSNQPQHF. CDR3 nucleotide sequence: TGTGCCACCAGTGATGGGGACAGTAGCAATCAGCCCCAGCATTTT.

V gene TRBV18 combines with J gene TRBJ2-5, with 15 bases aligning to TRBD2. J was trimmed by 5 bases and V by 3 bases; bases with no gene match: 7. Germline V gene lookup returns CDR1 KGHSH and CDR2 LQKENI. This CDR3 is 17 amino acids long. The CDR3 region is CASSPPGLAGGGETQYF. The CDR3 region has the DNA TGTGCCAGCTCACCCCCGGGACTAGCGGGAGGAGGTGAGACCCAGTACTTC.

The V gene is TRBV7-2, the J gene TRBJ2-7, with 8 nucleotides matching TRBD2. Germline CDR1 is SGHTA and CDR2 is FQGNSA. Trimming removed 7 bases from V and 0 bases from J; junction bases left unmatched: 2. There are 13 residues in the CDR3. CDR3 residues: CASTRGGSYEQYF. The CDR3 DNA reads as TGTGCCAGCACCCGGGGGGGCTCCTACGAGCAGTACTTC.

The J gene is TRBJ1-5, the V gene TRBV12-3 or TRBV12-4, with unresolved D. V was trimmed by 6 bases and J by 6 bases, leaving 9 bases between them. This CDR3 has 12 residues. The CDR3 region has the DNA TGTGCCAGCAGCTTTGGCCCTCAGCCCCAGCATTTT. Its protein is CASSFGPQPQHF.

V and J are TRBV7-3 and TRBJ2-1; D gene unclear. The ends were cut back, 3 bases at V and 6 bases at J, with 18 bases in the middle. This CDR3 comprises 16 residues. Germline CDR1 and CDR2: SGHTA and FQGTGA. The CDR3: CASSLGGRSLGNEQFF. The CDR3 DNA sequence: TGTGCCAGCAGCTTGGGTGGAAGATCCCTAGGCAATGAGCAGTTCTTC.

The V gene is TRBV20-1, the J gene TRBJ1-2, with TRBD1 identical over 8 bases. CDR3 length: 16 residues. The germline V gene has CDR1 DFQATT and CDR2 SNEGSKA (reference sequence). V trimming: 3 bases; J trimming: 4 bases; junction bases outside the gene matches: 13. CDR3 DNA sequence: TGCAGTGCTAGTGGAAGGGGTCGGACAGGGACCTATGGCTACACCTTC. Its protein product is CSASGRGRTGTYGYTF.

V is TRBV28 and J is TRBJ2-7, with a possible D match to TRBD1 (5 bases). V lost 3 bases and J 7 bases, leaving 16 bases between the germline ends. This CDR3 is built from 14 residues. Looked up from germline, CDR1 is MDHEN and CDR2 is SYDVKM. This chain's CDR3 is CASSFGGAGWEQYV. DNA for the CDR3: TGTGCCAGCAGTTTCGGTGGGGCTGGGTGGGAGCAGTACGTC.

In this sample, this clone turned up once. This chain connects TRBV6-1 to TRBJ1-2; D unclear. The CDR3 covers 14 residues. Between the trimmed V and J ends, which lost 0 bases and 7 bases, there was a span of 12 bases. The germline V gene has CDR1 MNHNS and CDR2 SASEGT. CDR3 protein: CASSEALRRSGYTF. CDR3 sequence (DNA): TGTGCCAGCAGTGAAGCGCTTCGGCGGAGTGGCTACACCTTC.

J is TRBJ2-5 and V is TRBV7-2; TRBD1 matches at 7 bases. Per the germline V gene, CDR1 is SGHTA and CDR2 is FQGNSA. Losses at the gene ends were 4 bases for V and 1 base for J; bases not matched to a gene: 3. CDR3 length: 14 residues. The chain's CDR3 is CASSSTGTQETQYF. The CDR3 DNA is TGTGCCAGCAGCTCGACAGGGACCCAAGAGACCCAGTACTTC.

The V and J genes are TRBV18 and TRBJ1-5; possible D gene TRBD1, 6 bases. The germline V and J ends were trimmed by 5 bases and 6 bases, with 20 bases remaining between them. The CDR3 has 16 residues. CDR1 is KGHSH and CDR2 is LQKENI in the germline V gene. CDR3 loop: CASSSKGERGGQPQHF. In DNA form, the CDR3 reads TGTGCCAGCTCATCAAAAGGGGAAAGGGGGGGTCAGCCCCAGCATTTT.

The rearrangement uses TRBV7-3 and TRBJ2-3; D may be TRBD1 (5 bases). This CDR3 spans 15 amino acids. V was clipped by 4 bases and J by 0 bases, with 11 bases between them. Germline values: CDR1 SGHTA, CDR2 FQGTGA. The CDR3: CASSYGALSTDTQYF. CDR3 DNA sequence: TGTGCCAGCAGCTATGGGGCCTTAAGCACAGATACGCAGTATTTT.

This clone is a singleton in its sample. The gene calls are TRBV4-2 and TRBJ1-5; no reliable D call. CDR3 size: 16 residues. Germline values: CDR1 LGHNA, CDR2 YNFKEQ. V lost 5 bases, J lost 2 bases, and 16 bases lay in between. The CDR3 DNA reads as TGTGCCAGCAGCTCCGGGTCGGTCGTGGGCAATCAGCCCCAGCATTTT. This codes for CASSSGSVVGNQPQHF.

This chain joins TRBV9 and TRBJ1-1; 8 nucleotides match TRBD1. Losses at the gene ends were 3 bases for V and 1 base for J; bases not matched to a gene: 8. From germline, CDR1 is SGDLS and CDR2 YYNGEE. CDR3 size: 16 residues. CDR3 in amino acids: CASSGQGKRANTEAFF. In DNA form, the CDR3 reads TGTGCCAGCAGCGGACAGGGGAAGAGGGCGAACACTGAAGCTTTCTTT.

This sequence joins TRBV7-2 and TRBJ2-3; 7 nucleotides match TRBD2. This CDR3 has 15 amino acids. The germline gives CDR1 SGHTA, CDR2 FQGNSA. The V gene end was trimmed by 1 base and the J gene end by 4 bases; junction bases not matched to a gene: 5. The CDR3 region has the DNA TGTGCCAGCAGCTTAGTGGCTAGCGGCCCAGATACGCAGTATTTT. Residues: CASSLVASGPDTQYF.

This CDR3 reads CASSAVAGAYNEQFF. The CDR3 DNA is TGTGCCAGCAGCGCCGTAGCGGGAGCCTACAATGAGCAGTTCTTC. The rearrangement uses TRBV9 and TRBJ2-1, with TRBD2 matching 9 bases. This CDR3 has 15 amino acids. The V segment lost 3 bases and the J segment 2 bases; nucleotides outside the gene matches: 3. The germline V gene encodes CDR1 SGDLS and CDR2 YYNGEE.

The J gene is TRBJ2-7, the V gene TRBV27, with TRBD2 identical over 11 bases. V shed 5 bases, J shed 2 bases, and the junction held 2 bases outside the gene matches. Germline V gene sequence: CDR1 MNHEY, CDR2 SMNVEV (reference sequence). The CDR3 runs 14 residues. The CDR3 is CASSATSGTYEQYF. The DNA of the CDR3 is TGTGCCAGCAGTGCGACTAGCGGGACCTACGAGCAGTACTTC.

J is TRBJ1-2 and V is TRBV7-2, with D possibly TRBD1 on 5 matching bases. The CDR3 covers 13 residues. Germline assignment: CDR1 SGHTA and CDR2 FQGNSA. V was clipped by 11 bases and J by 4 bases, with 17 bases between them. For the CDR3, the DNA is TGTGCCGCCCCCGGGCAGGGCATCTATGGCTACACCTTC. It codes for CAAPGQGIYGYTF.

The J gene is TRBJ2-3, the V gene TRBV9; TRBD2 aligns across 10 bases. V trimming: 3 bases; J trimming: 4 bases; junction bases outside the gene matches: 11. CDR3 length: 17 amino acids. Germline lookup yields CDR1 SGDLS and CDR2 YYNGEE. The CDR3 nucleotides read TGTGCCAGCAGCGGGCCGGGACTAGCGCGAAAATCAGATACGCAGTATTTT. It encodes CASSGPGLARKSDTQYF.

This CDR3 reads CASSLGGGNPLEQYV. The CDR3 nucleotides read TGCGCCAGCAGCTTGGGGGGCGGGAACCCTTTGGAGCAGTACGTC. The chain combines TRBV5-1 with TRBJ2-7; D perhaps matches TRBD2 (6 bases). Deletions cut 0 bases from V and 7 bases from J, with 17 bases between. Germline-derived CDR1 and CDR2 are SGHRS and YFSETQ. The CDR3 sequence is 15 residues long.